This entry features one T cell receptor beta chain sequence. Its specificity is not known. V was trimmed by 4 bases and J by 2 bases, leaving 22 bases between them. CDR3 size: 17 residues. CDR1 and CDR2 (germline): SGHDT, YYEEEE. Generated by immunoSEQ multiplex PCR, the TCRdb table keeps only in-frame clones and is missing some. The sample records fewer than 500,000 clones, about 88% being singletons. This specimen comes from a study of Ad26.COV2.S vaccination and SARS-CoV-2 variants. The treatment here: roughly 19 received Ad26.COV2.S at low or high dose, single or two shots; about 5 received placebo; per-sample allocation not given. Collection of samples fell on day 63 after the first vaccine or placebo injection. This adult donor, from Boston, was 18-55 years old. General observations from the study: In vaccinated individuals, spike-specific CD8+ and CD4+ T cell responses reportedly displayed substantial breadth.

The chain links TRBV5-6 to TRBJ2-7, with D tentatively TRBD1 or TRBD2 (5 bases each). The material sequenced was peripheral blood, taken in a trial of Ad26.COV2.S vaccine versus placebo. This sequence was found in a person between 18 and 60 years old who received the Ad26.COV2.S COVID-19 vaccine or a placebo. Here the CDR3 reads CASSAPRDPKSPYEQYV. CDR3 DNA: TGTGCCAGCAGCGCTCCCCGGGACCCGAAGTCCCCCTACGAGCAGTACGTC.